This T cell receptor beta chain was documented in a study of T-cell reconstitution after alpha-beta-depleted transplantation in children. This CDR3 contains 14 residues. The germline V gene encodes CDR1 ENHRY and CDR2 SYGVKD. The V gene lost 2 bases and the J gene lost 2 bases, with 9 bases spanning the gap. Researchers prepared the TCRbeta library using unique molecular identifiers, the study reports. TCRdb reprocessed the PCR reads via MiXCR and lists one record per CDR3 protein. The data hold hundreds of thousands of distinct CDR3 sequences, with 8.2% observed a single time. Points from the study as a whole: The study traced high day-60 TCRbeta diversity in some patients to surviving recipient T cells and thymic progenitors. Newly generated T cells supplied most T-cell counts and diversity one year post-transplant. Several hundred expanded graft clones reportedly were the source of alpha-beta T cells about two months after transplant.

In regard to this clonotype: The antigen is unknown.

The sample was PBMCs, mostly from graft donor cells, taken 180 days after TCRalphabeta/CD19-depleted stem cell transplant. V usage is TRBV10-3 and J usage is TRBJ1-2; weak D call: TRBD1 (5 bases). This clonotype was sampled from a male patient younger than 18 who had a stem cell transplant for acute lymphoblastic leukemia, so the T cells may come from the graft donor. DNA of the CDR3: TGTGCCATCAGTGAGACGGGGCCCAACTATGGCTACACCTTC. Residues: CAISETGPNYGYTF.